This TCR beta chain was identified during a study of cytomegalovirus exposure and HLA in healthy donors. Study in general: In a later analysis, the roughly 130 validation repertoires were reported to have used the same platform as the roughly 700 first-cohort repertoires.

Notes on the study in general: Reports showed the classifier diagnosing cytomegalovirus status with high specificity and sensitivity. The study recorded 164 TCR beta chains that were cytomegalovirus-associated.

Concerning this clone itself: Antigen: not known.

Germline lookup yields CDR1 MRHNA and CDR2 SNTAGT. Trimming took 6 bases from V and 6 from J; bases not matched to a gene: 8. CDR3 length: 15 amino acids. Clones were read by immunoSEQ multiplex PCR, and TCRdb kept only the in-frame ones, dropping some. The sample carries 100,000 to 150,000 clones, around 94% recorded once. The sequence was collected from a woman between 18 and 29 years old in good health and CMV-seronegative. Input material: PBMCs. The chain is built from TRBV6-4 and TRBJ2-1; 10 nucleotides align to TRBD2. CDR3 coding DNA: TGTGCCAGCAGCTCGAGGAGCGGGGGGGCCAATGAGCAGTTCTTC. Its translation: CASSSRSGGANEQFF.